This TCR beta chain was recorded in a study of blood T cell repertoires in COVID-19. For the study at large: Some COVID-19 samples were acute and others convalescent; all came from the United States, Italy and Spain. PBMCs, B-cell-depleted T cells, or T cells were the source of the cDNA or gDNA that made up the material.

CDR3 length: 15 amino acids. V lost 0 bases and J lost 0, with 8 bases in between. Germline CDR1 is MNHEY and CDR2 is SVGAGI. Assay used: immunoSEQ multiplex PCR; TCRdb lists only in-frame clones, some missing. The table shows tens of thousands of clones, with around 82% occurring only once. This clonotype was sampled from a human donor in a cohort sampled during active COVID-19. Sequenced material: peripheral blood. The gene calls are TRBV6-5 and TRBJ1-1; the D gene is possibly TRBD1 (5 bases). The DNA for the CDR3 is TGTGCCAGCAGTTACTCCGGGGGGATGAACACTGAAGCTTTCTTT. Its protein is CASSYSGGMNTEAFF.